These T cell receptor beta chains were read from a single sample in a study of blood T cell repertoires in COVID-19. Measured with immunoSEQ multiplex PCR; TCRdb has only the in-frame clones, and not every one. Of under 130,000 clones listed, roughly 80% are singletons. The sample was peripheral blood. These receptors were collected from a woman in her 70s with acute or convalescent COVID-19. CDR3s include the opening cysteine and the closing phenylalanine or tryptophan. The order of the fields is D gene, clone size, J gene, V gene, CDR3 DNA, CDR3 protein. A D gene is named only where the DNA matches it firmly. Not all rows give a size; the values are once, few, many and, for expanded clones, a class.

TRBD1 | NA | TRBJ1-2 | TRBV11-2 | TGTGCCAGCAGCCAAGTTGGACAGGGGTACGGCTACACCTTC | CASSQVGQGYGYTF
TRBD1 | NA | TRBJ2-2 | TRBV25-1 | TGTGCCAGCAGTGAATTCAGGGGGACAGGCACCGGGGAGCTGTTTTTT | CASSEFRGTGTGELFF
NA | few | TRBJ1-3 | TRBV5-1 | TGCGCCAGCAGCCCGGGAGGAAACACCATATATTTT | CASSPGGNTIYF
NA | NA | TRBJ1-4 | TRBV29-1 | TGCAGCGTTGAAGAGGCGTCCACAAGGAGTGAAAAACTGTTTTTT | CSVEEASTRSEKLFF
NA | NA | TRBJ2-3 | TRBV27 | TGTGCCAGCAGTTTAAGGGGGGGTAGAGGGCAGCGAAGCACAGATACGCAGTATTTT | CASSLRGGRGQRSTDTQYF
NA | few | TRBJ1-2 | TRBV19 | TGTGCCAGTAGTAAAGGGAGGGACTATGGCTACACCTTC | CASSKGRDYGYTF
NA | NA | TRBJ1-2 | TRBV7-2 | TGTGCCAGCAGCTTGGATACACAGAGCTACACCTTC | CASSLDTQSYTF
NA | NA | TRBJ1-2 | TRBV28 | TGTGCCAGCAGTCAAAACTATGGCTACACCTTC | CASSQNYGYTF
NA | NA | TRBJ2-7 | TRBV6-5 | TGTGCCAGCAGCGGGGTGGACGAGCAGTACTTC | CASSGVDEQYF
NA | NA | TRBJ2-6 | TRBV9 | TGTGCCAGCAGCGTAGGTCTTCTCGCGGGGGCCAACGTCCTGACTTTC | CASSVGLLAGANVLTF
NA | once | TRBJ1-3 | TRBV30 | TGTGCCTGGAGTCATACAGGCTACTCTGGAAACACCATATATTTT | CAWSHTGYSGNTIYF
TRBD1 | NA | TRBJ2-7 | TRBV6-2/TRBV6-3 | TGTGTCAGCAGCGGGACAGGGGGCTACGAGCAGTACTTC | CVSSGTGGYEQYF
NA | NA | TRBJ2-1 | TRBV28 | TGTGCCAGCATCACGACAGACTACAATGAGCAGTTCTTC | CASITTDYNEQFF
NA | NA | TRBJ2-3 | TRBV5-1 | TGCGCCAGCAGCTTGGCCGTAGAAAATACGCAGTATTTT | CASSLAVENTQYF
NA | NA | TRBJ1-6 | TRBV5-1 | TGCGCCAGCAGCCCGTTCCGTTCGGGGGTTGACGCTGGGGATTCACCCCTCCACTTT | CASSPFRSGVDAGDSPLHF
NA | NA | TRBJ1-1 | TRBV5-1 | TGCGCCAGCGCCCAAGGCGGTGGGACTGAAGCTTTCTTT | CASAQGGGTEAFF
NA | few | TRBJ1-2 | TRBV19 | TGTGCCAGTAGCAGGGTTAACTATGGCTACACCTTC | CASSRVNYGYTF
TRBD1 | NA | TRBJ2-2 | TRBV7-8 | TGTGCCAGCAGCCCCCGTCGGGGACAGGGTTACACCGGGGAGCTGTTTTTT | CASSPRRGQGYTGELFF
TRBD1 | few | TRBJ2-1 | TRBV4-3 | TGCGCCAGCAGCCAACGGACAGGGACTGAGCAGTTCTTC | CASSQRTGTEQFF
NA | NA | TRBJ1-5 | TRBV7-8 | TGTGCCAGCGCGGCGGGGGGCGGCAATCAGCCCCAGCATTTT | CASAAGGGNQPQHF
NA | NA | TRBJ1-6 | TRBV30 | TGTGCCTGGAGCTCAGGTGTCGAGAATTCACCCCTCCACTTT | CAWSSGVENSPLHF
NA | NA | TRBJ2-3 | TRBV5-1 | TGCGCCAGCACCTTAGGACTAAGCACAGATACGCAGTATTTT | CASTLGLSTDTQYF
TRBD1 | once | TRBJ2-4 | TRBV6-5 | TGTGCCAGCACCAGAAACCAGGACAGGGCAGCGATTCAGTACTTC | CASTRNQDRAAIQYF
TRBD1 | NA | TRBJ2-5 | TRBV7-9 | TGTGCCAGCAGTAGGGACAGGGGGTATCAAGAGACCCAGTACTTC | CASSRDRGYQETQYF
TRBD1 | NA | TRBJ1-1 | TRBV7-9 | TGTGCCAGCAGCTTAGAGGACAGGGGGGCAGCTTTCTTT | CASSLEDRGAAFF
NA | NA | TRBJ2-7 | TRBV28 | TGTGCCAGCACTTTTTCAACCTACGAGCAGTACTTC | CASTFSTYEQYF
NA | NA | TRBJ2-2 | TRBV7-9 | TGTGCCAGCAGCTTAAATCTTCTGGTACTGGCCGGGGAGCTGTTTTTT | CASSLNLLVLAGELFF
NA | few | TRBJ1-1 | TRBV6-5 | TGTGCCAGCAGTTACCTGTTTATGAACACTGAAGCTTTCTTT | CASSYLFMNTEAFF
TRBD1 | NA | TRBJ1-2 | TRBV6-5 | TGTGCCAGCAAGGGGGCGGCAGAACATGGCTACACCTTC | CASKGAAEHGYTF
NA | NA | TRBJ2-3 | TRBV2 | TGTGCCAGCATCGGGGGACTTAGCACAGATACGCAGTATTTT | CASIGGLSTDTQYF
NA | NA | TRBJ2-3 | TRBV5-1 | TGCGCCAGCAGCTTCGCAGGGAGGCCCGGAGATACGCAGTATTTT | CASSFAGRPGDTQYF
NA | NA | TRBJ1-3 | TRBV2 | TGTGCCAGCAGTGATGAAGGGGTCCGTGGAAACACCATATATTTT | CASSDEGVRGNTIYF
TRBD1 | few | TRBJ2-1 | TRBV6-6 | TGTGCCAGCAGATCTCCCGGGACAGGGATGAATGAGCAGTTCTTC | CASRSPGTGMNEQFF
TRBD1 | NA | TRBJ1-6 | TRBV5-1 | TGCGCCAGCAGCCAAAAAGAACAGGGGGCGGATTCACCCCTCCACTTT | CASSQKEQGADSPLHF
NA | NA | TRBJ1-5 | TRBV7-9 | TGTGCCAGCAGCTTAGAGTCGGTAATCGCGCCCCAGCATTTT | CASSLESVIAPQHF
TRBD1 | NA | TRBJ2-7 | TRBV25-1 | TGTGCCAGCCGACGGACAGGGATGGACTACGAGCAGTACTTC | CASRRTGMDYEQYF
TRBD2 | once | TRBJ2-3 | TRBV7-2 | TGTGCCAGCAGCTTAGAGCGGGGGGCTACGCAGTATTTT | CASSLERGATQYF
NA | NA | TRBJ2-3 | TRBV4-3 | TGCGCCAGCAGCCAATCCCCCAGCGGCACAGATACGCAGTATTTT | CASSQSPSGTDTQYF